These 9 T cell receptor beta chains originate from one sample sequenced in a study of T cells in Graves' hyperthyroidism and ophthalmopathy (dated by TCRdb to between 2018 and 2021). Libraries were constructed by multiplex PCR. The listed sequencing device is Illumina HiSeq 2000. The TCR beta CDR3 regions were amplified from RNA transcripts. For the first round of RT-PCR on the TCR CDR3, the HTBI primer set was used together with the Qiagen OneStep RT-PCR kit. TCRdb ran its own pipeline on the public reads, namely fastp trimming at Q25 and MiXCR clone calling, and kept in-frame beta chains. Every distinct CDR3 protein forms one entry, paired with its most common genes and DNA. Within this sample are approximately 400,000 distinct CDR3 sequences, with 15% to 18% of them counted one time only. In total, the top ten clones hold roughly 15% of the sample. The sequenced sample consisted of blood. The receptors originated from a woman under 30 with Graves' hyperthyroidism.

This clonotype showed up just a few times. The gene calls are TRBV18 and TRBJ1-2, with TRBD1 matching over 7 bases. This CDR3 has 13 residues. The germline V gene encodes CDR1 KGHSH and CDR2 LQKENI. V was clipped by 5 bases and J by 3 bases; unmatched bases: 3. CDR3 bases: TGTGCCAGCTCAACCGGGACAGACTATGGCTACACCTTC. Its protein product is CASSTGTDYGYTF.

This clonotype showed up many times. The chain is built from TRBV11-2 and TRBJ2-5, with D unresolved. Germline V gene lookup returns CDR1 SGHAT and CDR2 FQNNGV. The CDR3 runs 14 residues. The V and J ends lost 1 base and 2 bases respectively, with 8 bases between them. This chain's CDR3 is CASSLAGSQETQYF. The CDR3 region has the DNA TGTGCCAGCAGCTTAGCCGGTAGTCAAGAGACCCAGTACTTC. Full variable domain (rest looked up from reference TRBV11-2 and TRBJ2-5): EAGVAQSPRYKIIEKRQSVAFWCNPISGHATLYWYQQILGQGPKLLIQFQNNGVVDDSQLPKDRFSAERLKGVDSTLKIQPAKLEDSAVYLCASSLAGSQETQYFGPGTRLLVL.

Many counts were recorded for this clonotype. The gene calls are TRBV27 and TRBJ1-1; maybe TRBD1 (5 bases). Trimming removed 3 bases at V and 4 bases at J, with 12 bases between. The CDR3 is 14 amino acids. CDR1 and CDR2 from the germline V gene are MNHEY and SMNVEV (reference sequence). The CDR3 bases are TGTGCCAGCAGTTTCATTTTCGGGGCCACTGAAGCTTTCTTT. It specifies CASSFIFGATEAFF.

J is TRBJ2-3 and V is TRBV2; 13 bases match TRBD2. V trimming: 1 base; J trimming: 1 base; junction bases outside the gene matches: 5. The CDR3 is made up of 18 amino acids. The germline gives CDR1 SNHLY, CDR2 FYNNEI. In DNA form, the CDR3 reads TGTGCCAGCAGTGAAGTCACTAGCGGGAGGGGCGGCACAGATACGCAGTATTTT. This translates into CASSEVTSGRGGTDTQYF.

This clonotype was observed many times. J is TRBJ2-3 and V is TRBV5-5; 9 bases fit TRBD1. The CDR3 contains 14 residues. Germline V lookup: CDR1 SGHKS, CDR2 YYEKEE (reference sequence). The trim removed 2 bases at V and 2 bases at J, leaving 0 bases unmatched. The CDR3 sequence: CASSLQGATDTQYF. The CDR3, as DNA: TGTGCCAGCAGCTTACAGGGGGCCACAGATACGCAGTATTTT.

This clonotype was detected once. The V gene is TRBV15, the J gene TRBJ2-5, with 10 bases fitting TRBD2. The CDR3 is 16 amino acids. J lost 2 bases, V lost 6 bases, and 9 bases had no gene match. Germline CDR1 LNHNV, CDR2 YYDKDF (reference sequence). The CDR3 sequence is CATRASGGAGQETQYF. As DNA, the CDR3 is TGTGCCACCAGAGCTAGCGGGGGAGCGGGTCAAGAGACCCAGTACTTC.

This clonotype came up many times. The chain is built from TRBV7-2 and TRBJ2-1; D call uncertain. Germline assignment: CDR1 SGHTA and CDR2 FQGNSA. The CDR3 is made up of 13 amino acids. V lost 1 base and J lost 8, with 9 bases in between. The CDR3 DNA is TGTGCCAGCAGCTTAGTACGGTGGGATGAGCAGTTCTTC. Its translation is CASSLVRWDEQFF.

This clonotype has more than one count but fewer than ten. The chain combines TRBV6-1 with TRBJ2-1; D may be TRBD1 (6 bases). The V end was cut by 1 base, the J end by 1 base, with 11 bases between. CDR3 length equals 16 residues. Germline lookup yields CDR1 MNHNS and CDR2 SASEGT. Here the CDR3 DNA reads TGTGCCAGCAGTGAAGACAGGGTAGAATCCTACAATGAGCAGTTCTTC. Amino acids: CASSEDRVESYNEQFF.

This clonotype was seen more than once but under ten times. The chain is built from TRBV7-2 and TRBJ2-1; TRBD2 aligns across 9 bases. With 5 bases clipped from V and 2 bases from J, the junction kept 13 bases outside the gene matches. CDR1 SGHTA and CDR2 FQGNSA come from the germline V gene. This CDR3 region has 18 residues. The CDR3 loop is CASSPFGRSGGAYNEQFF. CDR3 DNA: TGTGCCAGCAGCCCCTTTGGGCGTAGCGGGGGAGCCTACAATGAGCAGTTCTTC.